This T cell receptor (beta chain) stems from a study of shared clonotypes between healthy human individuals. The CDR3 runs to 11 residues. Comments on this clone: The junction departs from germline at one end; a sequencing error may be responsible.

Generated by immunoSEQ multiplex PCR, the TCRdb table keeps only in-frame clones and is missing some. Among over 700,000 clones listed, about two thirds were seen once. This TCR was recovered from a woman in her 30s in good health. J is TRBJ1-4 and V is TRBV23-1; 7 bases match TRBD1. TRBV23-1 is labeled an ORF, and its function is uncertain. Sequencing input: memory CD4+ T cells sorted from blood. Subset denoted: CD45RA-negative fraction. The CDR3 loop reads CASSQWEGAYF. The DNA of the CDR3 is TGCGCCAGCAGTCAATGGGAGGGGGCGTATTTT.